This T cell receptor beta chain was found in a study of identical twins (TCRdb year 2016). Context from the whole study: TCR alpha and beta repertoires from monozygotic twins, unrelated adults of various ages and cord blood were deep-sequenced to test whether fetal clonotypes persist. To rule out contamination, replicate twin experiments were performed at different times with different library preparation protocols. What the authors observed across the whole study: Because the same donors could not be followed over many years, conclusions were based on cross-sectional statistical analysis. Recombination models systematically underestimated out-of-frame TCR alpha sharing in monozygotic twins but agreed with sharing between unrelated individuals. Compared with coincidental sharing between unrelated individuals, an excess of low generation-probability sequences was observed among out-of-frame TCR alpha sequences shared between twins. The excess sharing between twins in beta out-of-frame sequences was weaker because fewer shared sequences reduced the signal-to-noise ratio. Abundant cord blood beta clonotypes carried fewer insertions; young adult naive repertoires showed a weaker similar trend, while memory repertoires showed none. Invariant T cells such as MAIT and iNKT could partly confound zero-insertion analyses, though diverse VJ usage argued against this for most clonotypes.

Ten or more counts support this clonotype. Which antigen it targets is not known. No qualities accompany the bases; no much larger clone lies one base away. To prepare the library, 5' RACE was applied. Sequencing was performed on an Illumina HiSeq 2000. A universal primer binding site was added through template switching, and the final cDNA carried a unique molecular identifier so that TCR cDNA molecules could be counted accurately. First-strand cDNA for TCR alpha and beta chains was synthesized from specific primers in the conserved constant-segment region. To control for contamination, every cDNA library carried two barcodes: a SMART-Mk sample barcode plus Illumina barcodes. TruSeq adapter sequences along with Illumina sample barcodes were introduced in two successive PCR steps. The TCR alpha and beta cDNA libraries were sequenced on the Illumina HiSeq platform using custom primers. Per the source publication's procedure: MiGEC processed the raw reads to extract unique molecular identifiers, while MiXCR was used to determine the CDR3 positions. Recombination models were inferred per individual with the repgenHMM and IGoR tools using an EM algorithm. Shared clonotypes were analyzed with the tcR package in R, and sharing was normalized by the product of cloneset sizes. To study raw recombination free of thymic and clonal selection effects, out-of-frame nonproductive sequences were analyzed. The public reads were run again by TCRdb, first through fastp at Q25 and then through MiXCR, and only productive beta chains were kept. Identical CDR3 proteins give one entry, which carries the most common genes and DNA. The V and J calls reflect TCRdb's pipeline rather than the authors' work. Across this sample there are about 460,000 distinct CDR3 sequences, with approximately 15% seen only once. Of the sample, about 0.52% falls within the top ten clones.

Inclusive of the bounding cysteine and phenylalanine, the CDR3 is 15 residues long. Only the CDR3 DNA is retained, 45 bases long and in frame from the first base. Trimming removed 5 bases from V and 6 bases from J; the gene matches leave 9 bases unexplained. Looking up the germline V gene (reference sequence) yields CDR1 SEHNR and CDR2 FQNEAQ. Every donor was a healthy Caucasian. The twin cohort comprised three pairs of female monozygotic twins, all aged roughly 18 to 29 years. Positive isolation kits from Invitrogen were used to isolate the CD4+ and CD8+ T cell populations. These same data were also listed under a study on yellow fever vaccine responses in identical twins. As the second study states: The authors reported that the T cell response to vaccination in identical twins appeared partly convergent and partly personalized. The study precisely tracked vaccine-responding T cell clones in identical twins.

The sequencing input was CD4+ T cells sorted from blood. The V and J segments used are TRBV7-9 and TRBJ1-1; 10 junctional bases match TRBD1. The receptor was derived from a woman aged 18-29 years in good health. CDR3 sequence: CASSARTGGSAEAFF. The DNA sequence reads TGTGCCAGCAGCGCCCGGACAGGGGGGTCAGCTGAAGCTTTCTTT.